This T cell receptor (beta chain) was captured by sequencing in a study of cytomegalovirus exposure and HLA in healthy donors. PCR used 60 Vbeta primers and 13 Jbeta primers. This table comes from immunoSEQ multiplex PCR, and its TCRdb copy is limited to in-frame clones, with some not included. The data contain 150,000 to 180,000 clones, roughly three quarters of them seen just once; the ten biggest clones take up roughly 12%. In this sample, this clone turned up once. The sample taken for sequencing was PBMCs. The clonotype originates from a man under 40 in good health and CMV-seropositive.

The CDR3 loop is CASMSQVSQETQYF. CDR3 bases: TGTGCCAGCATGAGTCAGGTTTCACAAGAGACCCAGTACTTC. The chain carries TRBV5-4 and TRBJ2-5; D gene unclear. The CDR3 length is 14 residues. Germline-derived CDR1 and CDR2 are SGHNT and YYREEE (reference sequence). V shed 6 bases and J shed 2 bases, with 14 bases lying between them.